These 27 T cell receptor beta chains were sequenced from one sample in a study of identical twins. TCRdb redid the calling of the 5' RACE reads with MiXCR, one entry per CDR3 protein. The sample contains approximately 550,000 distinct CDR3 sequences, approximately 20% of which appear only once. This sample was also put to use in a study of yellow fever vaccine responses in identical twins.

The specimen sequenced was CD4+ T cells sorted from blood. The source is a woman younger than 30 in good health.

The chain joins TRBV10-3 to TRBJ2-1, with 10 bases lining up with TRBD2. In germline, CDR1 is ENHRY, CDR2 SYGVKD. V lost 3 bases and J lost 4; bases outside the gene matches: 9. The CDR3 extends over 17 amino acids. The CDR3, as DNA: TGTGCCATCAGTGAAGGGGCTAGCGGGAGTAGGTACAATGAGCAGTTCTTC. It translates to CAISEGASGSRYNEQFF.

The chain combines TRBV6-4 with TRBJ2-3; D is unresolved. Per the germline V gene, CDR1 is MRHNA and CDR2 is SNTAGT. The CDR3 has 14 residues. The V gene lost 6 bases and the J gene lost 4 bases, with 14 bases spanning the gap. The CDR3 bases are TGTGCCAGCAGCCCCCTGGGTTTCGCAGATACGCAGTATTTT. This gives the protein CASSPLGFADTQYF.

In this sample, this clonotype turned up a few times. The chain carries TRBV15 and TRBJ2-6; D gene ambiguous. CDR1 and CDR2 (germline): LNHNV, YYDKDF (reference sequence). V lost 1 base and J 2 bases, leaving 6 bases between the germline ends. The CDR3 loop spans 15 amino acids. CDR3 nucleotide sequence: TGTGCCACCAGCAGAGTAGGTCCTGGGGCCAACGTCCTGACTTTC. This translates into CATSRVGPGANVLTF. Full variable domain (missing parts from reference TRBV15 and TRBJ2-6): DAMVIQNPRYQVTQFGKPVTLSCSQTLNHNVMYWYQQKSSQAPKLLFHYYDKDFNNEADTPDNFQSRRPNTSFCFLDIRSPGLGDTAMYLCATSRVGPGANVLTFGAGSRLTVL.

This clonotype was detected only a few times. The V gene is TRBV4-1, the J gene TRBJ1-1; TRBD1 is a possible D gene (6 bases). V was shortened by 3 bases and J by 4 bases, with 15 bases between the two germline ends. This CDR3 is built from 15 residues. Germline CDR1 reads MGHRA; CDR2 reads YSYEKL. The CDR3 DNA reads TGCGCCAGCAGCCATCAAAGGGGGGGGACCACTGAAGCTTTCTTT. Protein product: CASSHQRGGTTEAFF.

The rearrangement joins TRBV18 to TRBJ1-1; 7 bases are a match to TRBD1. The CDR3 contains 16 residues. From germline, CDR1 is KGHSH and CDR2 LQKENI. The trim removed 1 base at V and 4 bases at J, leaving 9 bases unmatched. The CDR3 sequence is CASSPRTQGLGTEAFF. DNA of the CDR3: TGTGCCAGCTCACCACGTACACAGGGGCTTGGCACTGAAGCTTTCTTT.

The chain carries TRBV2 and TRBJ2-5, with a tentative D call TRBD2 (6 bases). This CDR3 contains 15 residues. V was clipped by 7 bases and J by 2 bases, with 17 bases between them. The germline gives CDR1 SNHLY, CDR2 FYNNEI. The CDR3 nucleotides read TGTGCCAGCAACGGGGGACTCCCGGATCAAGAGACCCAGTACTTC. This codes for CASNGGLPDQETQYF.

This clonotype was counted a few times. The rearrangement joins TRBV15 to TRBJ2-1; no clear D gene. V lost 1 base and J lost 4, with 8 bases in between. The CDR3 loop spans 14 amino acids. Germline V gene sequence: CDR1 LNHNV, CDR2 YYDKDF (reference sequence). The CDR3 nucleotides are TGTGCCACCAGCAGAGCCTTACCTTACAATGAGCAGTTCTTC. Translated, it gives CATSRALPYNEQFF.

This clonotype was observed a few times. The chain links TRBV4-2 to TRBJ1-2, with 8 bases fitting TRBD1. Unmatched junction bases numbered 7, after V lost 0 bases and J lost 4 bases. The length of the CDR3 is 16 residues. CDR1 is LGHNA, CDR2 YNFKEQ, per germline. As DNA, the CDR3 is TGTGCCAGCAGCCAAGAGAGGGACAGGTCTAGCTATGGCTACACCTTC. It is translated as CASSQERDRSSYGYTF.

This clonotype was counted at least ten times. CDR3 in DNA: TGTGCCAGCAGCCCTATAGGGGACAGGGTGGAGCAGTTCTTC. Its protein product is CASSPIGDRVEQFF. The gene calls are TRBV12-3 or TRBV12-4 and TRBJ2-1, with 9 nucleotides matching TRBD1. V shed 6 bases and J 10 bases; nucleotides not matched to a gene: 10. The CDR3 runs to 14 residues.

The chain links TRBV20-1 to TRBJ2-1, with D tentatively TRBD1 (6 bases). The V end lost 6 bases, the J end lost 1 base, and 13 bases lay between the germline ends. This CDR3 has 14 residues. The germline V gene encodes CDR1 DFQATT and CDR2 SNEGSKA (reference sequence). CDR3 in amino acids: CSASGQTSYNEQFF. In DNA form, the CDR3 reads TGCAGTGCCTCGGGACAAACTTCCTACAATGAGCAGTTCTTC.

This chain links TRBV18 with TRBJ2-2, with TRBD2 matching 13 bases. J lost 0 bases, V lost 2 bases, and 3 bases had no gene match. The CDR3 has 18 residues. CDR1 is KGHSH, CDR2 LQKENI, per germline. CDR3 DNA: TGTGCCAGCTCACCAAGACTAGCGGGAGGCGCGAACACCGGGGAGCTGTTTTTT. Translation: CASSPRLAGGANTGELFF.

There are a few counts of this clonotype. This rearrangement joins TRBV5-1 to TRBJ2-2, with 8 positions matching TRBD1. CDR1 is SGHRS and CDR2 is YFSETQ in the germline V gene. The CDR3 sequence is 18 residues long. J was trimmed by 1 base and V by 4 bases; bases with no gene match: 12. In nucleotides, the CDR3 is TGCGCCAGCAGCCGCTTGGGAACCGGGACAGGGAACACCGGGGAGCTGTTTTTT. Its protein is CASSRLGTGTGNTGELFF. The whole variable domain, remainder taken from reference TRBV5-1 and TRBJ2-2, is KAGVTQTPRYLIKTRGQQVTLSCSPISGHRSVSWYQQTPGQGLQFLFEYFSETQRNKGNFPGRFSGRQFSNSRSEMNVSTLELGDSALYLCASSRLGTGTGNTGELFFGEGSRLTVL.

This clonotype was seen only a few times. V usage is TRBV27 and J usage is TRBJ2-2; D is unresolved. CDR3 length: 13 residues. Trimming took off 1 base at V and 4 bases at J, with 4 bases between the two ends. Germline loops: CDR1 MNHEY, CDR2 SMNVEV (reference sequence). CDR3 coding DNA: TGTGCCAGCAGTTTATACGTCACCGGGGAGCTGTTTTTT. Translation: CASSLYVTGELFF.

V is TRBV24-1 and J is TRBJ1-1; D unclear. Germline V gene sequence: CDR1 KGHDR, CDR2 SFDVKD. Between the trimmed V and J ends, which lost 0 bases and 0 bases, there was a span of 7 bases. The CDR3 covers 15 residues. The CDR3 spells CATSDLNSLNTEAFF. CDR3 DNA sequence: TGTGCCACCAGTGATTTGAACAGCTTGAACACTGAAGCTTTCTTT.

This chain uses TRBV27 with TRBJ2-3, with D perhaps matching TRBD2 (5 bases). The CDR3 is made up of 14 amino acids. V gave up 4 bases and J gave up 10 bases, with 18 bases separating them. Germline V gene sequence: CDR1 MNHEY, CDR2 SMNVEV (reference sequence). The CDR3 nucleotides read TGTGCCAGCAGTTCTACGGGTCGAGCGGACCCGCAGTATTTT. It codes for CASSSTGRADPQYF.

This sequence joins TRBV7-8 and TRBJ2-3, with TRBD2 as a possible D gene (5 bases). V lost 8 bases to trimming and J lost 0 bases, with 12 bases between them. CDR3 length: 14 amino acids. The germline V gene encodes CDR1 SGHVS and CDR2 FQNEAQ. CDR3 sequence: CASLGVSSTDTQYF. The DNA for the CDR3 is TGTGCCAGCCTCGGGGTTTCTAGCACAGATACGCAGTATTTT.

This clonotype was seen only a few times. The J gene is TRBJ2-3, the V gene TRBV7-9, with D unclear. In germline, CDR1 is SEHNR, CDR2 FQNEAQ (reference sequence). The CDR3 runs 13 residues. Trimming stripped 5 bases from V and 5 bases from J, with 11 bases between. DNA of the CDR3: TGTGCCAGCAGCGCCGGAAAGGGAGATACGCAGTATTTT. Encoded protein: CASSAGKGDTQYF. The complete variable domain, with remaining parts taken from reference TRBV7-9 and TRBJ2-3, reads DTGVSQNPRHKITKRGQNVTFRCDPISEHNRLYWYRQTLGQGPEFLTYFQNEAQLEKSRLLSDRFSAERPKGSFSTLEIQRTEQGDSAMYLCASSAGKGDTQYFGPGTRLTVL.

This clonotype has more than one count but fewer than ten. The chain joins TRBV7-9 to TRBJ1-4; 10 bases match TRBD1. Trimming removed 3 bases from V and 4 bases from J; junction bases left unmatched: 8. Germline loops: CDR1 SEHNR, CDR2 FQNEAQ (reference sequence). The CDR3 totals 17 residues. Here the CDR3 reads CASSFGTGDKFNEKLFF. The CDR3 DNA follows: TGTGCCAGCAGCTTTGGGACAGGGGATAAATTTAATGAAAAACTGTTTTTT.

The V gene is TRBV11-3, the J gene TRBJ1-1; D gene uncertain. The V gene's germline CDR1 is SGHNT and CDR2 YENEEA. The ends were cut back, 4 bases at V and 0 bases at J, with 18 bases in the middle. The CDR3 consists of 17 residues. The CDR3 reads CASSSPPGRKLNTEAFF. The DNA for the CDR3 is TGTGCCAGCAGCTCTCCACCGGGTCGAAAGTTGAACACTGAAGCTTTCTTT.

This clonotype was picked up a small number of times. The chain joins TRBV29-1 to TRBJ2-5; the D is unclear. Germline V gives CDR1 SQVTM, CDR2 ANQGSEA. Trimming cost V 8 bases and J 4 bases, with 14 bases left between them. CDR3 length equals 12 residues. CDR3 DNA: TGCAGCATCCTCCCCCAAGGAGAGACCCAGTACTTC. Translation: CSILPQGETQYF. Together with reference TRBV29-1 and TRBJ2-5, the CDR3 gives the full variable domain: SAVISQKPSRDICQRGTSLTIQCQVDSQVTMMFWYRQQPGQSLTLIATANQGSEATYESGFVIDKFPISRPNLTFSTLTVSNMSPEDSSIYLCSILPQGETQYFGPGTRLLVL.

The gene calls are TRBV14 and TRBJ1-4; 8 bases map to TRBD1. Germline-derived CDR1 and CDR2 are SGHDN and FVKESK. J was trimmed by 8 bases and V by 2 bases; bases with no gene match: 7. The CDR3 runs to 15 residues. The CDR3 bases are TGTGCCAGCAGCCAACCCGGACAGGGTTACGAAAAACTGTTTTTT. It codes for CASSQPGQGYEKLFF.

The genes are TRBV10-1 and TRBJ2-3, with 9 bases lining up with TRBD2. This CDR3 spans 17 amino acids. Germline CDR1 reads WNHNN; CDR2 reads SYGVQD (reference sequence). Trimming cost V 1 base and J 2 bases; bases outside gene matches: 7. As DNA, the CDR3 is TGCGCCAGCAGTGAGTTCGGAGCGGGGGGTTCCACAGATACGCAGTATTTT. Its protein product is CASSEFGAGGSTDTQYF.

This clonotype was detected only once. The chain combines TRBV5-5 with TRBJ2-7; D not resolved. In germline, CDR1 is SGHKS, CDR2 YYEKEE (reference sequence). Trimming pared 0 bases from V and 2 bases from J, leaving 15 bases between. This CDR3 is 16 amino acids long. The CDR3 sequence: CASSLARSLLTYEQYF. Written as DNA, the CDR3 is TGTGCCAGCAGCTTGGCCCGCAGCCTACTTACCTACGAGCAGTACTTC.

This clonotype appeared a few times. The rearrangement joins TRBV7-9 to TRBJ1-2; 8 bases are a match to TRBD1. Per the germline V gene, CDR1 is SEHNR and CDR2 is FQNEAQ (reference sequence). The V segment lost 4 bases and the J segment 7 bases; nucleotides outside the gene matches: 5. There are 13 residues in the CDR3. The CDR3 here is CASSSGQETGYTF. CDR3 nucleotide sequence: TGTGCCAGCAGCTCGGGACAGGAAACTGGCTACACCTTC.

The CDR3 sequence: CASSSGLAGGTYEQYF. CDR3 DNA sequence: TGTGCCAGCAGCTCGGGACTAGCGGGAGGGACCTACGAGCAGTACTTC. The chain couples TRBV7-6 to TRBJ2-7, with TRBD2 identical over 16 bases. The CDR3 has 16 amino acids. V trimming: 4 bases; J trimming: 2 bases; junction bases outside the gene matches: 2. From germline, CDR1 is SGHVS and CDR2 FNYEAQ.

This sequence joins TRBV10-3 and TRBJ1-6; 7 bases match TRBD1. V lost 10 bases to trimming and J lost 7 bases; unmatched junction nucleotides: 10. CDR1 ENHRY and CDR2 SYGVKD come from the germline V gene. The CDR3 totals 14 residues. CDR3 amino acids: CATTPGGGNSPLHF. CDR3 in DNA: TGTGCCACGACCCCAGGGGGGGGGAATTCACCCCTCCACTTT.

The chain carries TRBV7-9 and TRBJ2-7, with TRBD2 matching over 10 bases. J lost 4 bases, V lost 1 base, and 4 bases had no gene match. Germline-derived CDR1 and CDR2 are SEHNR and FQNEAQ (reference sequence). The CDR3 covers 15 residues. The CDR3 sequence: CASSLELAGHYEQYF. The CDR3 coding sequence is TGTGCCAGCAGCTTAGAACTAGCGGGACATTACGAGCAGTACTTC.